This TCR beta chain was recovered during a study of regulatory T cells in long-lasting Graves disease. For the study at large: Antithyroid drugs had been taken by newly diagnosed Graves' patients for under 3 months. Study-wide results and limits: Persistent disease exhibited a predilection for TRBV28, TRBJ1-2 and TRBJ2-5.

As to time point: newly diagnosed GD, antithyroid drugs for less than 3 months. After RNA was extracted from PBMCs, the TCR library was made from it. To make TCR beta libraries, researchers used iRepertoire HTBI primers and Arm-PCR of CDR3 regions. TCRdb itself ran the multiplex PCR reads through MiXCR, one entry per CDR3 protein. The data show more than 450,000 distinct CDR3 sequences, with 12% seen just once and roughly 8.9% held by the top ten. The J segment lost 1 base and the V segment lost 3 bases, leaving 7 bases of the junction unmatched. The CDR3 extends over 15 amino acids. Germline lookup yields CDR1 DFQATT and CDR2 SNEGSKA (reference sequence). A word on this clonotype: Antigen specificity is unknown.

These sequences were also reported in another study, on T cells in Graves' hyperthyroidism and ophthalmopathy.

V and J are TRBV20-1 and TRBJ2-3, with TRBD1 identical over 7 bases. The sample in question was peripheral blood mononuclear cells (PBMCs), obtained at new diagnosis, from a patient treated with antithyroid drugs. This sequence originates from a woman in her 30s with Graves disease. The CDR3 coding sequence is TGCAGTGCTAGCCCAATAGGGACAGGCACAGATACGCAGTATTTT. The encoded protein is CSASPIGTGTDTQYF.